A single TCR beta chain is shown here with its context. Its target is unknown. For TCR, cDNA came from 5'RACE template switching, which added a universal primer site and UMIs. TCRdb recomputed calls from the 5' RACE reads with MiXCR, one row per CDR3 protein. The repertoire holds approximately 90,000 distinct CDR3 sequences, with around 5.8% as singletons. The record originates from a study of T cells after yellow fever vaccination. Study summary: Libraries from low-cell-number fractions were prepared with the SMART-Seq v4 Ultra Low Input RNA kit. Study findings and constraints: Boosting was followed by the reappearance of most primary-vaccination clones (96% CD4, roughly 90% CD8). Faster peaking, at day 5 versus 15, marked a secondary response that was weaker.

The receptor was derived from a man younger than 30 who received the YFV17D yellow fever vaccine. Sequenced material: CD8+ T cells sorted from PBMCs, taken 10 days after the yellow fever booster vaccination.

The CDR3 loop is CSARDRNGGSTDTQYF. The CDR3 DNA reads as TGCAGTGCTAGAGATCGAAACGGGGGGAGCACAGATACGCAGTATTTT. The V and J genes are TRBV20-1 and TRBJ2-3; TRBD2 agrees at 7 bases. Germline V gene sequence: CDR1 DFQATT, CDR2 SNEGSKA (reference sequence). V was pared by 0 bases and J by 0 bases, with 6 bases of the junction left unmatched. The CDR3 is 16 amino acids.